Below are 10 T cell receptor beta chains sequenced from a single sample in a study of shared clonotypes between healthy human individuals. Only in-frame clones appear in the TCRdb table, and some are missing; sequencing was by immunoSEQ multiplex PCR. The sample has over 750,000 clones, 95% to 97% seen once; the top ten hold around 0.25%. The naive CD8 population came from CD45RO-negative cells selected for CCR7, without terminally differentiated effector memory CD45RA+ cells. Sequenced input: naive CD8+ T cells sorted from blood. All receptors come from a man aged 30 to 45 in good health.

V gene TRBV25-1 combines with J gene TRBJ1-1; a possible D gene is TRBD1 (6 bases). The CDR3 extends over 13 amino acids. V lost 2 bases, J lost 5 bases, and 9 bases lay in between. CDR1 MGHDK and CDR2 SYGVNS come from the germline V gene. CDR3 in DNA: TGTGCCAGCAGTGAAGGGGGGCGAACTGAAGCTTTCTTT. As protein: CASSEGGRTEAFF.

The chain combines TRBV7-8 with TRBJ2-7; no clear D. Germline values: CDR1 SGHVS, CDR2 FQNEAQ. Trimming cost V 5 bases and J 0 bases, with 11 bases left between them. This CDR3 comprises 14 residues. The CDR3 region has the DNA TGTGCCAGCAGCCCGAAAGCAGCCTCCTACGAGCAGTACTTC. It specifies CASSPKAASYEQYF.

The V and J genes are TRBV9 and TRBJ2-7; 9 nucleotides agree with TRBD1. Germline CDR1 and CDR2: SGDLS and YYNGEE. The CDR3 has 14 residues. V lost 3 bases and J lost 6; bases outside the gene matches: 7. The CDR3 DNA is TGTGCCAGCAGCGACCGGGACAGGGCTTCCGAGCAGTACTTC. It codes for CASSDRDRASEQYF.

The chain is built from TRBV28 and TRBJ1-5; D remains unclear. The V and J ends lost 6 bases and 1 base respectively, with 10 bases between them. The CDR3 has 14 amino acids. CDR1 and CDR2 from the germline V gene are MDHEN and SYDVKM. The CDR3 loop is CASSSLWSNQPQHF. The CDR3 DNA reads TGTGCCAGCAGCTCCCTTTGGAGCAATCAGCCCCAGCATTTT.

This clone occurred once. V is TRBV19 and J is TRBJ1-5, with D possibly TRBD1 on 6 matching bases. CDR1 is LNHDA, CDR2 SQIVND, per germline (reference sequence). CDR3 size: 17 residues. The V end was cut by 0 bases, the J end by 0 bases, with 12 bases between. The CDR3, as DNA: TGTGCCAGTAGTATAGAACCCCAGGGGTATAGCAATCAGCCCCAGCATTTT. Translated, it gives CASSIEPQGYSNQPQHF.

DNA of the CDR3: TGTGCCAGCAGTGGAGAAACGGATGCCACATTAGACAATGAGCAGTTCTTC. Residues: CASSGETDATLDNEQFF. V is TRBV2 and J is TRBJ2-1; no clear D. Between the trimmed V and J ends, which lost 4 bases and 5 bases, there was a span of 21 bases. Germline V gene data show CDR1 as SNHLY and CDR2 as FYNNEI. The CDR3 is 17 amino acids.

The chain carries TRBV27 and TRBJ2-7; TRBD1 might be the D (7 bases). The CDR3 is made up of 14 amino acids. The V gene lost 6 bases and the J gene lost 3 bases, with 15 bases spanning the gap. CDR1 is MNHEY and CDR2 is SMNVEV in the germline V gene (reference sequence). CDR3 protein: CASSRGESHYEQYF. In DNA form, the CDR3 reads TGTGCCAGCAGCAGGGGGGAAAGCCACTACGAGCAGTACTTC.

The chain joins TRBV2 to TRBJ2-1, with 14 bases fitting TRBD2. The CDR3 consists of 16 residues. With 6 bases clipped from V and 8 bases from J, the junction kept 9 bases outside the gene matches. Germline CDR1 reads SNHLY; CDR2 reads FYNNEI. CDR3 sequence reads: CASSETGTSGRHEQFF. The CDR3 DNA follows: TGTGCCAGCAGCGAAACCGGGACTAGCGGGAGACATGAGCAGTTCTTC.

This chain uses TRBV7-2 with TRBJ2-1, with D possibly being TRBD2 (6 bases). V shed 3 bases and J shed 1 base, with 16 bases lying between them. The CDR3 sequence is 17 residues long. Germline-derived CDR1 and CDR2 are SGHTA and FQGNSA. CDR3 sequence reads: CASSFLGSDRSYNEQFF. The CDR3 DNA is TGTGCCAGCAGCTTCCTCGGGAGCGATAGGTCCTACAATGAGCAGTTCTTC.

The chain combines TRBV9 with TRBJ2-1; 12 nucleotides agree with TRBD1. Germline V gene sequence: CDR1 SGDLS, CDR2 YYNGEE. CDR3 length equals 16 residues. The J segment lost 5 bases and the V segment lost 6 bases, leaving 9 bases of the junction unmatched. The CDR3 DNA sequence: TGTGCCAGCACCCGGGACAGGGGGCCCTCAAACAATGAGCAGTTCTTC. Protein product: CASTRDRGPSNNEQFF.